Each of the 10 T cell receptor beta chains below was sequenced from the same sample in a study of shared clonotypes between healthy human individuals. The data were produced by immunoSEQ multiplex PCR, yet TCRdb's version contains in-frame clones alone and is incomplete. The sample lists a few million clones, roughly 92% occurring once. The sequenced sample consisted of naive CD4+ T cells from PBMCs. Stated subset: CD45RA+ positively selected. These receptors were taken from a man aged 18 to 29 in good health. Some clones in this sample may be carry-over from other donors' samples.

This chain links TRBV6-5 with TRBJ1-1, with 8 bases matching TRBD1. The CDR3 extends over 14 amino acids. Trimming took 2 bases from V and 4 from J; bases not matched to a gene: 3. Germline CDR1 and CDR2: MNHEY and SVGAGI. CDR3 loop: CASSYPGQGTEAFF. The CDR3 DNA sequence: TGTGCCAGCAGTTACCCAGGACAGGGCACTGAAGCTTTCTTT.

The V and J genes are TRBV27 and TRBJ2-1, with D hard to call. Trimming took 0 bases from V and 6 from J, leaving 18 bases between them. Per the germline V gene, CDR1 is MNHEY and CDR2 is SMNVEV (reference sequence). The CDR3 has 17 residues. The CDR3 DNA sequence: TGTGCCAGCAGTTTATCGAGAGGCACCAGCGCCCTCAATGAGCAGTTCTTC. It is translated as CASSLSRGTSALNEQFF.

The chain combines TRBV19 with TRBJ2-2; D may match TRBD1 or TRBD2 (5 bases each). The CDR3 is 15 residues long. V gave up 7 bases and J gave up 3 bases, with 15 bases separating them. Germline V gene sequence: CDR1 LNHDA, CDR2 SQIVND (reference sequence). CDR3 DNA sequence: TGTGCCAGTAAGGGAAGACGAGGGGACACCGGGGAGCTGTTTTTT. Its protein product is CASKGRRGDTGELFF.

The V gene is TRBV6-1, the J gene TRBJ2-5; 9 bases fit TRBD1. CDR1 and CDR2 from the germline V gene are MNHNS and SASEGT. V lost 7 bases and J lost 5; bases outside the gene matches: 8. The CDR3 is 14 residues long. CDR3 protein: CASNRDRVLETQYF. The CDR3 coding sequence is TGTGCCAGCAACAGGGACAGGGTTTTGGAGACCCAGTACTTC.

The chain couples TRBV9 to TRBJ2-2; possibly TRBD1 for D (6 bases). This CDR3 has 15 amino acids. V was cut by 0 bases and J by 5 bases, with 11 bases left in between. The germline CDR1 and CDR2 sequences are SGDLS and YYNGEE. The CDR3 DNA sequence: TGTGCCAGCAGCGTAGGACAGGCATTGACCGGGGAGCTGTTTTTT. It translates to CASSVGQALTGELFF.

The CDR3 DNA follows: TGTGCCAGCAGACCTAGCGGGACGCAGAGCGACGAGCAGTACTTC. Protein product: CASRPSGTQSDEQYF. The chain couples TRBV2 to TRBJ2-7; the match to TRBD2 covers 9 bases. With V trimmed by 6 bases and J by 5 bases, 11 bases remained unmatched. The CDR3 has 15 amino acids. Germline lookup yields CDR1 SNHLY and CDR2 FYNNEI.

The rearrangement links TRBV5-1 to TRBJ2-2, with a tentative D call TRBD1 (5 bases). V was trimmed by 1 base and J by 3 bases, leaving 13 bases between them. Germline values: CDR1 SGHRS, CDR2 YFSETQ. This CDR3 is 16 amino acids long. CDR3 nucleotides: TGCGCCAGCAGCTTGCGACAGAGTATTGACACCGGGGAGCTGTTTTTT. This encodes CASSLRQSIDTGELFF.

The rearrangement joins TRBV28 to TRBJ1-5; 9 nucleotides agree with TRBD1. This CDR3 comprises 16 residues. Trimming took 5 bases from V and 7 from J; bases not matched to a gene: 12. Germline CDR1 and CDR2: MDHEN and SYDVKM. Written as DNA, the CDR3 is TGTGCCAGCAGTCCCAACGACAGGGGGATAGGGCAGCCCCAGCATTTT. It yields the protein CASSPNDRGIGQPQHF.

The chain joins TRBV9 to TRBJ2-2, with 11 bases lining up with TRBD2. Germline V gene sequence: CDR1 SGDLS, CDR2 YYNGEE. Trimming removed 2 bases from V and 3 bases from J; junction bases left unmatched: 3. The CDR3 spans 16 residues. CDR3 protein: CASSVLAGGHTGELFF. The CDR3 DNA reads TGTGCCAGCAGCGTGCTAGCGGGAGGCCACACCGGGGAGCTGTTTTTT.

Of note for this clone: No DNA is shown, since the ends of the CDR3 on it are uncertain; the CDR3 is the one TCRdb lists. The chain recombines TRBV7-3 with TRBJ2-7; the listed D gene, TRBD2, was not tested against the DNA. The CDR3 has 13 amino acids, counting both end residues. Per the germline V gene, CDR1 is SGHTA and CDR2 is FQGTGA. CDR3 region: CASSLFLYSEQYF.